This T cell receptor beta chain was documented in a study of tumor-infiltrating lymphocytes in primary liver carcinoma. The study, taken as a whole, reports: Found in all five tumor regions were only about 7.5-25% of top clones. Relative to tumor region pairs, the tumor-adjacent and tumor-blood pairs showed overlap that was lower. Blood fell significantly below tumors in its top-250-clone fraction (p = 0.039).

Between roughly 20 and 32 mg of unsorted bulk tissue served as the source from which RNA and DNA were co-extracted. Enrolled patients were chronically infected with HBV and treatment-naive. A primer in the constant region served to generate TCR beta cDNA from around 500 ng of total RNA. Nested multiplex PCR, run for three rounds with slightly modified ARM-PCR, yielded TCR beta libraries. The study ran its first two PCR rounds for roughly 10 cycles each, using TRBV1-TRBV30 forward primers and a C-beta reverse primer. One entry per CDR3 protein results from TCRdb running MiXCR on the multiplex PCR reads. The repertoire includes 20,000 to 25,000 distinct CDR3 sequences, nearly 80% of them detected once, and roughly 43% sits in the top ten. This CDR3 comprises 18 residues. CDR1 and CDR2 (germline): MGHRA, YSYEKL. In the case of this clonotype: The antigen remains undetermined. One junction end does not reproduce the germline sequence, and a read error may be involved.

The origin of this receptor is a woman aged 25 to 39 with primary liver carcinoma and hepatitis B virus infection. Sequencing input: liver tumor tissue from sampling region 1. Specified subset: tumor region T1, superior pole. The chain is built from TRBV4-1 and TRBJ2-6; tentative D call: TRBD1 (5 bases). The CDR3 region has the DNA TGCGCCAGCAGCCAAGATCGAATAGGGCGCTCTGGGGCCAACGTCCTGAGTTTC. Translating gives CASSQDRIGRSGANVLSF.